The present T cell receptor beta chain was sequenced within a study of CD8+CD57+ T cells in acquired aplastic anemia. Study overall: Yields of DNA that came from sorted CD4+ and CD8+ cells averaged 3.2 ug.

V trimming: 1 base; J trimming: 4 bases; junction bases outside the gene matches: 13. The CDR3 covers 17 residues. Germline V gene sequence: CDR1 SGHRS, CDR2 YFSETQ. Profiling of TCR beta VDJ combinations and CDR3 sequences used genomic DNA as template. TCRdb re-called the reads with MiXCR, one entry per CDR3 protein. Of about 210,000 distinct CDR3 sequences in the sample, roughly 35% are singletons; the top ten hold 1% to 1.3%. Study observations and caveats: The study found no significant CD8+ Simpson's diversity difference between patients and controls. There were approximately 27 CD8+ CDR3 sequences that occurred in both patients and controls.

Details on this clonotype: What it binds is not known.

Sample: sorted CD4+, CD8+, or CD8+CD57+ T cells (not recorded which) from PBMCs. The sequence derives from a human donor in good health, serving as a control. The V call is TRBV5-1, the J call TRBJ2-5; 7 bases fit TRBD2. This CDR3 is CASSLSWVAWGGETQYF. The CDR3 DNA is TGCGCCAGCAGCTTGAGCTGGGTCGCGTGGGGGGGAGAGACCCAGTACTTC.